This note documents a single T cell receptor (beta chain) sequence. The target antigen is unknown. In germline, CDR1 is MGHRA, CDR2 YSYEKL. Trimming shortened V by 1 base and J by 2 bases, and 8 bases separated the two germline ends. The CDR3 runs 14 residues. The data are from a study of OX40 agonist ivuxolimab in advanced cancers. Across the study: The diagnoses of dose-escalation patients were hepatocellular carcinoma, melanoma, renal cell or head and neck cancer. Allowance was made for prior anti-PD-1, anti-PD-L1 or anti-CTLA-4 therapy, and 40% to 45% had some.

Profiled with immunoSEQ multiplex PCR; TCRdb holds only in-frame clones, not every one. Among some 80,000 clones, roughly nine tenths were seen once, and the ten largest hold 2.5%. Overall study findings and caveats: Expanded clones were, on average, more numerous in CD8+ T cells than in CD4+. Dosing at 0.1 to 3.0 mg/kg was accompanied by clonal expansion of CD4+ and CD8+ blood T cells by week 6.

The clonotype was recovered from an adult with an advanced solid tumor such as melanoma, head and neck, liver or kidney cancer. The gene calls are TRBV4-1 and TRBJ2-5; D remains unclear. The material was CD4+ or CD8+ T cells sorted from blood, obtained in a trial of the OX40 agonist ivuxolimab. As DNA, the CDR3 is TGCGCCAGCAGCCAAGGGTGGCAGCAAGAGACCCAGTACTTC. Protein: CASSQGWQQETQYF.